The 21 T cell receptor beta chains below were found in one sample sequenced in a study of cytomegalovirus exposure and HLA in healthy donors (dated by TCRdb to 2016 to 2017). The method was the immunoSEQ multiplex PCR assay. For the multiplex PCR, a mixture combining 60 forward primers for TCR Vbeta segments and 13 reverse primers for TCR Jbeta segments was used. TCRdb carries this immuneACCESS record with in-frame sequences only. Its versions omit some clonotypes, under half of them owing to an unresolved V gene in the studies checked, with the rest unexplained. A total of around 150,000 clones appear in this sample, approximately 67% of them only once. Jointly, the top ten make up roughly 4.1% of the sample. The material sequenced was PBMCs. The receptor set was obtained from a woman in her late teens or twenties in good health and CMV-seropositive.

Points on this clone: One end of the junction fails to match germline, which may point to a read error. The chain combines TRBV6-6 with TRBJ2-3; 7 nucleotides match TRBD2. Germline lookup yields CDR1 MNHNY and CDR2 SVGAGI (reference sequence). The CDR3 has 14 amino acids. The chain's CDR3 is CARRRAGRTDTQYF. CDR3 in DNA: TGTGCCCGCAGGAGAGCGGGACGCACAGATACGCAGTATTTT.

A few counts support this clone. CDR3 sequence (DNA): TGCGCCAGCAGCTTGGGAGAGCGTGCGGCGGGCTATGGCTACACCTTC. This translates into CASSLGERAAGYGYTF. The rearrangement links TRBV5-1 to TRBJ1-2; D is unresolved. V was trimmed by 0 bases and J by 4 bases, leaving 16 bases between them. Per germline, CDR1 SGHRS and CDR2 YFSETQ. This CDR3 is 16 amino acids long.

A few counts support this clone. The CDR3: CASSQRLAGEHEQYF. The CDR3, as DNA: TGTGCCAGCAGCCAGAGACTAGCGGGGGAACACGAGCAGTACTTC. The V and J genes are TRBV14 and TRBJ2-7, with TRBD2 matching 12 bases. V dropped 3 bases and J dropped 5; count of bases not matched to a gene: 5. Germline lookup yields CDR1 SGHDN and CDR2 FVKESK. The CDR3 is 15 amino acids. Full variable domain (missing parts from reference TRBV14 and TRBJ2-7): EAGVTQFPSHSVIEKGQTVTLRCDPISGHDNLYWYRRVMGKEIKFLLHFVKESKQDESGMPNNRFLAERTGGTYSTLKVQPAELEDSGVYFCASSQRLAGEHEQYFGPGTRLTVT.

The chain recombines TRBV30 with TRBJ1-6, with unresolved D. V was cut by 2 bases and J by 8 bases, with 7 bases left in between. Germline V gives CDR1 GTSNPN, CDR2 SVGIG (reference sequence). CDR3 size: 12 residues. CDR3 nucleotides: TGTGCCTGGAGTTTTCGGGATTCACCCCTCCACTTT. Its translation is CAWSFRDSPLHF. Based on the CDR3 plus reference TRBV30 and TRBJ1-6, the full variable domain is SQTIHQWPATLVQPVGSPLSLECTVEGTSNPNLYWYRQAAGRGLQLLFYSVGIGQISSEVPQNLSASRPQDRQFILSSKKLLLSDSGFYLCAWSFRDSPLHFGNGTRLTVT.

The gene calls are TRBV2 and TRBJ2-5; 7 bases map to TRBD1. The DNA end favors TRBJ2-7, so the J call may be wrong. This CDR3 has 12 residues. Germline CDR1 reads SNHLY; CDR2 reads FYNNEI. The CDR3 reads CATRQGGYEQYF. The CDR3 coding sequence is TGTGCCACTCGACAGGGCGGCTACGAGCAGTACTTC.

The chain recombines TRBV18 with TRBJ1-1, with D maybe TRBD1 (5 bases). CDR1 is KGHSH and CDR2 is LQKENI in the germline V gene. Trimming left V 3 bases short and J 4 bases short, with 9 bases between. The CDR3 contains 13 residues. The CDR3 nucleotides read TGTGCCAGCTCACCGAGTCAGGGCACTGAAGCTTTCTTT. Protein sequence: CASSPSQGTEAFF.

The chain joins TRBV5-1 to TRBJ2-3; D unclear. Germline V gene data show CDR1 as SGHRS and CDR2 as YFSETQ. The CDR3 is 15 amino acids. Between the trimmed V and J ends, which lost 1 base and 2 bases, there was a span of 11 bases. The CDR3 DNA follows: TGCGCCAGCAGCTTGACTACCACCCCCACAGATACGCAGTATTTT. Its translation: CASSLTTTPTDTQYF.

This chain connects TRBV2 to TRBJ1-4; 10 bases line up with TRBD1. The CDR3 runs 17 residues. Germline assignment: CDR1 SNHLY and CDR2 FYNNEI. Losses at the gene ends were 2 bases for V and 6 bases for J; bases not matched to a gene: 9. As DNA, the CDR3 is TGTGCCAGCAGTGAACGGGGACAGGGGTCGGGTTATGAAAAACTGTTTTTT. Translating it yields CASSERGQGSGYEKLFF.

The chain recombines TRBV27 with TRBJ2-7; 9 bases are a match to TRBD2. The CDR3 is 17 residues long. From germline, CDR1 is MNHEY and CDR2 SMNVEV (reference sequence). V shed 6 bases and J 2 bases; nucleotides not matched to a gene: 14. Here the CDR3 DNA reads TGTGCCAGCAGCTTGCACCTAGTAGCGGGAGACCCCTACGAGCAGTACTTC. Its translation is CASSLHLVAGDPYEQYF.

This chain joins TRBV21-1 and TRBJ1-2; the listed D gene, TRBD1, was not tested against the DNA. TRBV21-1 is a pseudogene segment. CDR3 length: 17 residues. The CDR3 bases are TGTGCCAGCAGCAAACCCCCTCTGAGGAGACAGAGCTATGGCTACACCTTC. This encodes CASSKPPLRRQSYGYTF.

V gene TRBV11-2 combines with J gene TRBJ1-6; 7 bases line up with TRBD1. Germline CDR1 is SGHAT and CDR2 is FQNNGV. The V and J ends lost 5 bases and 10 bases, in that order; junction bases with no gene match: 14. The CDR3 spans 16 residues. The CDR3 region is CASSPTRQGGRSPLHF. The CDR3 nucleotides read TGTGCCAGCAGCCCAACTCGACAGGGTGGTAGATCACCCCTCCACTTT.

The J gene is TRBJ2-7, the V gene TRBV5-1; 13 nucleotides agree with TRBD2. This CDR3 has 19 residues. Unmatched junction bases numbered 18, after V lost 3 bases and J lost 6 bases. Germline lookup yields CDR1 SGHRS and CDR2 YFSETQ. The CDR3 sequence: CASSSRRRTSGSRSIEQYF. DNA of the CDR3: TGCGCCAGCAGCTCGAGACGAAGGACTAGCGGGAGTAGATCTATCGAGCAGTACTTC.

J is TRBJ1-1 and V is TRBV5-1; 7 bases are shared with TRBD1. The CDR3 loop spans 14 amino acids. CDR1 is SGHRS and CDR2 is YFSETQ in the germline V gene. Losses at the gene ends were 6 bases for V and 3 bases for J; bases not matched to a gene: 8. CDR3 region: CASTLDGTDTEAFF. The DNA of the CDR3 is TGCGCCAGCACCCTTGACGGGACAGACACTGAAGCTTTCTTT.

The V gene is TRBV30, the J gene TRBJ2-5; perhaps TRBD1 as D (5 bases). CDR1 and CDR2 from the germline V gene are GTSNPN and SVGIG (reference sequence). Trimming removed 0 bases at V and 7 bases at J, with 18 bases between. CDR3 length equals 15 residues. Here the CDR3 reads CAWSVGLAVQGTQYF. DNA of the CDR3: TGTGCCTGGAGTGTAGGATTGGCGGTCCAGGGGACCCAGTACTTC.

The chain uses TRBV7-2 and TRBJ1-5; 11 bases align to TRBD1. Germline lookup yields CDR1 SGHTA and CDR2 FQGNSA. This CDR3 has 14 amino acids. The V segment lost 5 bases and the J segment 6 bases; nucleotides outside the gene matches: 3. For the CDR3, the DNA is TGTGCCAGCAGCGGGACAGGGGGTCTTCAGCCCCAGCATTTT. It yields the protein CASSGTGGLQPQHF.

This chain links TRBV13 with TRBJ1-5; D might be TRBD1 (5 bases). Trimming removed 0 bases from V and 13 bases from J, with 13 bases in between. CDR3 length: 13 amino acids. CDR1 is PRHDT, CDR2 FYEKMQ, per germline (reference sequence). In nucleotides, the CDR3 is TGTGCCAGCAGCTTAGGCTGGCAGGGCCCTCAGCATTTT. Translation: CASSLGWQGPQHF.

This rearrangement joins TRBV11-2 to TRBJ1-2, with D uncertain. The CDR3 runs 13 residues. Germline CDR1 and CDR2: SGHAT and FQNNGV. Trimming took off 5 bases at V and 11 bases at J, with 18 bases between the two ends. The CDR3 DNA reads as TGTGCCAGCAGCCGCGAGGGCCTAGTGGGGTACACCTTC. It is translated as CASSREGLVGYTF.

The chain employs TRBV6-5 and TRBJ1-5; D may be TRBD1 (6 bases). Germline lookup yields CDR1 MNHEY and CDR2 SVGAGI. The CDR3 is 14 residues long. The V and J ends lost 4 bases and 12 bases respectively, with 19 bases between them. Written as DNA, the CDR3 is TGTGCCAGCAGTTCCACAGGGAGGGCTGGGGACCAGCATTTT. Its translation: CASSSTGRAGDQHF.

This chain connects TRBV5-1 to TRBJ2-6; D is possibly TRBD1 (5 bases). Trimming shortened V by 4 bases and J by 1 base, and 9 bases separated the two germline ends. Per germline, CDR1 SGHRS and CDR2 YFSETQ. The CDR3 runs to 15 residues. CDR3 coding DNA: TGCGCCAGCAGCCACCAGGGTTCTGGGGCCAACGTCCTGACTTTC. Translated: CASSHQGSGANVLTF.

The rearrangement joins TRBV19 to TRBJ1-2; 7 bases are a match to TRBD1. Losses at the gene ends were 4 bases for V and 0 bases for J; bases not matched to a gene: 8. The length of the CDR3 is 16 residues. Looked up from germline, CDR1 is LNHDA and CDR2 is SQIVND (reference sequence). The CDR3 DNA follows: TGTGCCAGTAGTACCCCTTGGACAGGAGCTAACTATGGCTACACCTTC. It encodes CASSTPWTGANYGYTF.

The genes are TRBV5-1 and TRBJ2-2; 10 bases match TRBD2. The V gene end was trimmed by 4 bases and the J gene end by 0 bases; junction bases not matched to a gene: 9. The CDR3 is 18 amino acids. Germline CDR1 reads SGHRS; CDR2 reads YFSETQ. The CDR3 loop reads CASSLGRLAGPNTGELFF. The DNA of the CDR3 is TGCGCCAGCAGCCTGGGACGACTAGCGGGCCCGAACACCGGGGAGCTGTTTTTT.